The entry below describes one TCR beta chain. Its antigen is not known. The record originates from a study of cytomegalovirus exposure and HLA in healthy donors. The wider study: Roughly 85 million unique TCRs from HLA-typed donors made up an early data release. Overall study results and limits: There were several of the most significant clusters that appeared linked to common viral pathogens in a later analysis. Most TCR sequences were seen very rarely across donors, but some public TCRs occurred in many. Relative to equally common others, HLA-associated TCR beta chains showed greater clonal expansion in a later analysis.

Primers for the PCR totalled 60 Vbeta and 13 Jbeta. The data were produced by immunoSEQ multiplex PCR, yet TCRdb's version contains in-frame clones alone and is incomplete. Here the sample spans around 97,000 clones, roughly two thirds being singletons. Germline assignment: CDR1 MNHEY and CDR2 SVGAGI. Trimming removed 6 bases from V and 0 bases from J; junction bases left unmatched: 6. CDR3 length: 15 residues. Material: PBMCs. The chain employs TRBV6-5 and TRBJ2-5; 8 bases agree with TRBD1. This clonotype was obtained from a man in his forties or fifties in good health and CMV-seronegative. DNA for the CDR3: TGTGCCAGCAGCGCCGGGACAGGACACCAAGAGACCCAGTACTTC. It is translated as CASSAGTGHQETQYF.